Listed below are T cell receptor beta chains from one sample, sequenced in a study of blood T cell repertoires in COVID-19. Profiled with immunoSEQ multiplex PCR; TCRdb holds only in-frame clones, not every one. The data contain over 45,000 clones, over 75% of them seen just once; the ten biggest clones take up roughly 13%. The specimen sequenced was peripheral blood. The receptors were gathered from an older woman with active COVID-19. Each CDR3 is given with its conserved first and last residue. The D gene is left open where the match is weak.

d_call j_call v_call cdr3_nt cdr3_aa
- TRBJ1-6 TRBV9 TGTGCCAGCAGCGAGACAGGTCTTGGGAATTCACCCCTCCACTTT CASSETGLGNSPLHF
- TRBJ2-3 TRBV5-5 TGTGCCAGCAGCTTTGAAGGGGCTGGAGATACGCAGTATTTT CASSFEGAGDTQYF
- TRBJ1-1 TRBV18 TGTGCCAGCTCACGGGGAGGGAGGACTGAAGCTTTCTTT CASSRGGRTEAFF
TRBD1 TRBJ1-1 TRBV5-1 TGCGCCACGGGACAGGGAGAGGGGTTGAGCACTGAAGCTTTCTTT CATGQGEGLSTEAFF
TRBD2 TRBJ2-5 TRBV6-1 TGTGCCAGCAGTGAATTCGGGACTAGAAAAGAGACCCAGTACTTC CASSEFGTRKETQYF
TRBD2 TRBJ2-1 TRBV11-3 TGTGCCAGCAGCCTAGCGGGGGGACTCTACAATGAGCAGTTCTTC CASSLAGGLYNEQFF
- TRBJ2-5 TRBV11-2 TGTGCCAGCAGCTTAGGGATGAGGGAGACCCAGTACTTC CASSLGMRETQYF
- TRBJ1-2 TRBV5-1 TGCGCCAGCACCTCGGGGTACTCCGGCTACACCTTC CASTSGYSGYTF
TRBD1 TRBJ1-2 TRBV11-2 TGTGCCAGCAGCTTGTGGACAGGGCCAAACTATGGCTACACCTTC CASSLWTGPNYGYTF
TRBD1 TRBJ1-5 TRBV5-5 TGTGCCAGCAGCTTGTCAGTTGTGTCAGGGGGTAATCAGCCCCAGCATTTT CASSLSVVSGGNQPQHF
- TRBJ1-5 TRBV7-2 TGTGCCAGCAGCTTACAGGAATCTAGCAATCAGCCCCAGCATTTT CASSLQESSNQPQHF